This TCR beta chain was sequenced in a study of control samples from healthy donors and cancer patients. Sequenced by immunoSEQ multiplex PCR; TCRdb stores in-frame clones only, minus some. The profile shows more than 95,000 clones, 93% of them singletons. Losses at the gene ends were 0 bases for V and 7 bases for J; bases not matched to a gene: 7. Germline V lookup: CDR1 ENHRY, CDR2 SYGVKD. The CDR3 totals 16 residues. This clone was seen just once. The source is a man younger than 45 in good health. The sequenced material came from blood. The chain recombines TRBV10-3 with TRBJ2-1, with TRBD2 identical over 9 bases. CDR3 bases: TGTGCCATCAGTGAGTCTGCCAGCGGGGGGCTGAATGAGCAGTTCTTC. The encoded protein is CAISESASGGLNEQFF.